The sequence of this T cell receptor (beta chain) was determined in a study of CXCR3-negative and CXCR3-positive naive CD8 T cells. Via 5' RACE with UMI labels, TRB cDNA libraries were prepared. For each CDR3 protein, TCRdb gives one entry from its re-call of the 5' RACE reads, without DNA. Recorded for this sample: about 28,000 distinct CDR3 sequences. The TCR comes from a human donor in good health. Some clones in this sample may be carry-over from other donors' samples. Sequenced: memory CD8+ T cells from blood.

The CDR3 sequence: CATSGEGSYNEQFF. The gene calls are TRBV6-5 and TRBJ2-1; TCRdb names TRBD1, which stays unverified in the absence of DNA. The CDR3 sequence is 14 residues long. Germline V gene sequence: CDR1 MNHEY, CDR2 SVGAGI.